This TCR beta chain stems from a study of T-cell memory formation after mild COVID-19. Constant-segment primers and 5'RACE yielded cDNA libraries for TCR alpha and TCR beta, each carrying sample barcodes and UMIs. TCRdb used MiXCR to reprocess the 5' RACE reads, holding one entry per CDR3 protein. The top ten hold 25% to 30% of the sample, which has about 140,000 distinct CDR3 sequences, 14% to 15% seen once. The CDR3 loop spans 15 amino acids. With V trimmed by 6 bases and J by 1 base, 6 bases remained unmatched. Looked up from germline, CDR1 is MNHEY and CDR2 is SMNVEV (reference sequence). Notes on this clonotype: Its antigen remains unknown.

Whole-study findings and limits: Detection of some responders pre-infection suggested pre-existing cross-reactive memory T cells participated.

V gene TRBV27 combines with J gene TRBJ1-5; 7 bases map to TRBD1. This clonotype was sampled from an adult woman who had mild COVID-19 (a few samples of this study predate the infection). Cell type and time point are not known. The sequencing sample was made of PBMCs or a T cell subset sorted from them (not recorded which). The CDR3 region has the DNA TGTGCCAGCAGGAGGGGGCCGGGAAGCAATCAGCCCCAGCATTTT. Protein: CASRRGPGSNQPQHF.